These 29 T cell receptor beta chains originate from one sample sequenced in a study of regulatory T cells in long-lasting Graves disease. Libraries of TCR beta came from iRepertoire HTBI primers plus Arm-PCR of CDR3 regions. TCRdb re-called the multiplex PCR reads with MiXCR, one entry per CDR3 protein. The data show approximately 490,000 distinct CDR3 sequences, under 20% seen once. Time point denoted: newly diagnosed GD, antithyroid drugs for less than 3 months. From PBMCs, RNA was extracted and then used to make the TCR library. These sequences were also reported in another study, on T cells in Graves' hyperthyroidism and ophthalmopathy.

The sample consisted of peripheral blood mononuclear cells (PBMCs), taken at new diagnosis, from a patient treated with antithyroid drugs. All receptors derive from a man aged 40-49 years with Graves disease.

There are a few counts of this clonotype. The genes are TRBV27 and TRBJ2-2; the match to TRBD1 covers 8 bases. The J segment lost 3 bases and the V segment lost 5 bases, leaving 14 bases of the junction unmatched. Germline V CDR1 and CDR2: MNHEY, SMNVEV (reference sequence). The CDR3 spans 18 residues. As DNA, the CDR3 is TGTGCCAGCAGTGCCAGGGTAGGCCAGGGGGCGTACACCGGGGAGCTGTTTTTT. Translation gives CASSARVGQGAYTGELFF.

The chain has TRBV12-5 and TRBJ1-5; D is perhaps TRBD1 (5 bases). The CDR3 totals 14 residues. Deletions cut 7 bases from V and 7 bases from J, with 17 bases between. The germline V gene encodes CDR1 LGHNT and CDR2 FRNRAP. The CDR3 region has the DNA TGTGCTAGTGCCAAGGTAGGGGCTTGGCAGCCCCAGCATTTT. Amino acid sequence: CASAKVGAWQPQHF. The full variable domain, completed using reference TRBV12-5 and TRBJ1-5, is DARVTQTPRHKVTEMGQEVTMRCQPILGHNTVFWYRQTMMQGLELLAYFRNRAPLDDSGMPKDRFSAEMPDATLATLKIQPSEPRDSAVYFCASAKVGAWQPQHFGDGTRLSIL.

The table lists this clonotype with many counts. This sequence joins TRBV29-1 and TRBJ2-7; 8 nucleotides align to TRBD1. Germline assignment: CDR1 SQVTM and CDR2 ANQGSEA. V lost 5 bases, J lost 7 bases, and 7 bases stayed unmatched. The CDR3 loop spans 12 amino acids. DNA of the CDR3: TGCAGCGTTAGAGGACAGGGTCTTGAGCAGTACTTC. It translates to CSVRGQGLEQYF.

This clonotype was seen a few times. This chain uses TRBV19 with TRBJ1-4, with 11 bases fitting TRBD1. The trim removed 3 bases at V and 13 bases at J, leaving 7 bases unmatched. The CDR3 length is 14 residues. Germline assignment: CDR1 LNHDA and CDR2 SQIVND (reference sequence). The CDR3 here is CASSMRGQGARLFF. The CDR3 DNA is TGTGCCAGTAGTATGCGCGGACAGGGGGCGCGACTGTTTTTT.

The V and J genes are TRBV28 and TRBJ2-7; no reliable D call. Germline V gene lookup returns CDR1 MDHEN and CDR2 SYDVKM. V gave up 2 bases and J gave up 7 bases, with 18 bases separating them. The CDR3 is 15 residues long. CDR3 residues: CASSLPSTGSGEQYF. The CDR3, as DNA: TGTGCCAGCAGTTTACCCTCCACTGGTAGTGGAGAGCAGTACTTC.

This clonotype was observed many times. Germline and junction disagree at one end, which may indicate a read error. The chain couples TRBV5-1 to TRBJ1-2; no clear D. Germline V gene lookup returns CDR1 SGHRS and CDR2 YFSETQ. The CDR3 length is 12 residues. CDR3 in DNA: TGTGCCAGCAGCTTGGATATTTTTGGCTACACCTTC. This sequence encodes CASSLDIFGYTF.

In its sample, this clonotype was seen many times. The V call is TRBV7-2, the J call TRBJ2-7; 12 positions match TRBD2. J lost 3 bases, V lost 5 bases, and 11 bases had no gene match. The V gene's germline CDR1 is SGHTA and CDR2 FQGNSA. This CDR3 is 17 amino acids long. CDR3 bases: TGTGCCAGCAGCCGCCAGACTAGCGGGAGAGGGGGCTACGAGCAGTACTTC. As protein: CASSRQTSGRGGYEQYF.

This clonotype was seen only a few times. The rearrangement links TRBV27 to TRBJ2-5, with D perhaps TRBD2 (6 bases). CDR3 length equals 15 residues. Trimming took off 1 base at V and 2 bases at J, with 11 bases between the two ends. Germline CDR1 is MNHEY and CDR2 is SMNVEV (reference sequence). The CDR3 region has the DNA TGTGCCAGCAGTTTATTCGGGGGTCCACAAGAGACCCAGTACTTC. Protein: CASSLFGGPQETQYF.

At least ten counts were recorded for this clonotype. V is TRBV3-1 and J is TRBJ2-7, with D perhaps matching TRBD1 (6 bases). Trimming cost V 4 bases and J 2 bases, with 15 bases left between them. The CDR3 spans 15 residues. Germline V gene data show CDR1 as LGHDT and CDR2 as YNNKEL (reference sequence). CDR3 DNA: TGTGCCAGCAGCCCCCCCGGGACACTTACCTACGAGCAGTACTTC. This codes for CASSPPGTLTYEQYF.

This clonotype was detected many times. V is TRBV3-1 and J is TRBJ2-1; D not certain. This CDR3 comprises 15 residues. The germline V gene has CDR1 LGHDT and CDR2 YNNKEL (reference sequence). Trimming shortened V by 0 bases and J by 7 bases, and 13 bases separated the two germline ends. The CDR3: CASSQEGPVGNEQFF. CDR3 bases: TGTGCCAGCAGCCAAGAAGGGCCGGTGGGTAATGAGCAGTTCTTC.

The V gene is TRBV4-1, the J gene TRBJ2-1, with unresolved D. V dropped 3 bases and J dropped 7 bases, with 7 bases sitting between them. CDR3 size: 12 residues. Per germline, CDR1 MGHRA and CDR2 YSYEKL. The CDR3, as DNA: TGCGCCAGCAGCCAGGGGTCGAATGAGCAGTTCTTC. As protein: CASSQGSNEQFF.

The rearrangement uses TRBV4-2 and TRBJ2-2; no firm D call. V lost 1 base, J lost 0 bases, and 12 bases lay in between. The CDR3 runs to 17 residues. CDR1 and CDR2 (germline): LGHNA, YNFKEQ. This CDR3 is CASSQGFVGTNTGELFF. CDR3 DNA: TGTGCCAGCAGCCAAGGGTTTGTGGGCACGAACACCGGGGAGCTGTTTTTT.

The genes are TRBV3-1 and TRBJ2-4; D remains ambiguous. This CDR3 comprises 15 residues. The germline CDR1 and CDR2 sequences are LGHDT and YNNKEL (reference sequence). V lost 1 base to trimming and J lost 1 base, with 8 bases between them. This CDR3 is CASSQGVAAKNIQYF. The CDR3 nucleotides read TGTGCCAGCAGCCAAGGGGTGGCGGCCAAAAACATTCAGTACTTC.

The chain employs TRBV15 and TRBJ2-7, with 11 positions matching TRBD1. The CDR3 covers 15 residues. CDR1 and CDR2 from the germline V gene are LNHNV and YYDKDF (reference sequence). J was trimmed by 4 bases and V by 3 bases; bases with no gene match: 5. The CDR3 DNA sequence: TGTGCCACCAGCAGTGCCGGGACAGGGGGATACGAGCAGTACTTC. Its translation: CATSSAGTGGYEQYF.

This clonotype showed up many times. V is TRBV12-3 or TRBV12-4 and J is TRBJ2-5; no definite D call. Trimming pared 7 bases from V and 5 bases from J, leaving 17 bases between. This CDR3 has 14 amino acids. DNA for the CDR3: TGTGCCAGCACCTTGGGTGCATTAGGCGAGACCCAGTACTTC. Protein: CASTLGALGETQYF.

This clonotype was seen a handful of times. A much larger clonotype is one base distant, so this may be a read error. The CDR3 sequence is CASSFHGTGFTPYEQYF. The CDR3 region has the DNA TGTGCCAGCAGTTTCCACGGGACAGGTTTTACCCCCTACGAGCAGTACTTC. The chain recombines TRBV28 with TRBJ2-7; TRBD1 aligns across 8 bases. In germline, CDR1 is MDHEN, CDR2 SYDVKM. V was pared by 3 bases and J by 2 bases, with 12 bases of the junction left unmatched. The CDR3 runs to 17 residues.

On this clonotype: At one end the junction does not follow the germline gene, possibly because of a read error. This sequence joins TRBV29-1 and TRBJ2-7; TRBD1 aligns across 7 bases. The CDR3 consists of 12 residues. Germline-derived CDR1 and CDR2 are SQVTM and ANQGSEA. Here the CDR3 reads CSVEGTRDSLHF. DNA of the CDR3: TGCAGCGTTGAAGGGACTCGGGACAGTTTGCACTTC.

This clonotype was seen repeatedly, ten times or more. The CDR3 nucleotides read TGTGCCAGCAGTGAAATGGGGGGGAAAGAGACCCAGTACTTC. This sequence encodes CASSEMGGKETQYF. This rearrangement joins TRBV2 to TRBJ2-5, with 7 bases fitting TRBD2. Germline CDR1 is SNHLY and CDR2 is FYNNEI. The CDR3 totals 14 residues. Unmatched junction bases numbered 3, after V lost 2 bases and J lost 3 bases. Full variable domain (missing parts from reference TRBV2 and TRBJ2-5): EPEVTQTPSHQVTQMGQEVILRCVPISNHLYFYWYRQILGQKVEFLVSFYNNEISEKSEIFDDQFSVERPDGSNFTLKIRSTKLEDSAMYFCASSEMGGKETQYFGPGTRLLVL.

This clonotype came up many times. V usage is TRBV5-1 and J usage is TRBJ2-1; 10 bases are shared with TRBD2. Germline V gene sequence: CDR1 SGHRS, CDR2 YFSETQ. V lost 0 bases and J lost 8; bases outside the gene matches: 5. The CDR3 loop spans 15 amino acids. The CDR3 DNA sequence: TGCGCCAGCAGCTTGGGGCTAGCGGGAGTCGATGAGCAGTTCTTC. Amino acids: CASSLGLAGVDEQFF.

The CDR3 region is CASRRGGGNTIYF. In nucleotides, the CDR3 is TGTGCCAGCAGGAGGGGGGGTGGAAACACCATATATTTT. The J gene is TRBJ1-3, the V gene TRBV27; tentatively, D is TRBD1 (6 bases). This CDR3 is built from 13 residues. Trimming removed 6 bases from V and 3 bases from J, with 9 bases in between. Germline-derived CDR1 and CDR2 are MNHEY and SMNVEV (reference sequence).

In its sample, this clonotype was seen many times. The rearrangement joins TRBV28 to TRBJ2-6, with 7 bases fitting TRBD2. Germline V gives CDR1 MDHEN, CDR2 SYDVKM. The CDR3 length is 15 residues. J lost 2 bases, V lost 3 bases, and 1 base had no gene match. CDR3 protein: CASSFRGAGANVLTF. CDR3 DNA: TGTGCCAGCAGTTTTCGGGGGGCTGGGGCCAACGTCCTGACTTTC.

The rearrangement uses TRBV5-1 and TRBJ2-7; 10 positions match TRBD2. This CDR3 has 14 amino acids. The J segment lost 3 bases and the V segment lost 4 bases, leaving 4 bases of the junction unmatched. From germline, CDR1 is SGHRS and CDR2 YFSETQ. The CDR3 reads CASSAGLASYEQYF. CDR3 nucleotide sequence: TGCGCCAGCAGCGCGGGACTAGCGAGCTACGAGCAGTACTTC.

This clonotype was picked up many times. The chain employs TRBV24-1 and TRBJ1-3; D perhaps matches TRBD1 (5 bases). The CDR3 is made up of 15 amino acids. V was cut by 4 bases and J by 2 bases, with 11 bases left in between. The V gene's germline CDR1 is KGHDR and CDR2 SFDVKD. CDR3 region: CATSDPGTAGNTIYF. Written as DNA, the CDR3 is TGTGCCACCAGTGACCCAGGGACCGCTGGAAACACCATATATTTT.

This clonotype has ten or more counts. The chain has TRBV3-1 and TRBJ2-7; D is unclear. The CDR3 sequence is 14 residues long. The V and J ends lost 0 bases and 0 bases respectively, with 6 bases between them. CDR1 LGHDT and CDR2 YNNKEL come from the germline V gene (reference sequence). CDR3: CASSQDGGSYEQYF. Here the CDR3 DNA reads TGTGCCAGCAGCCAAGACGGCGGCTCCTACGAGCAGTACTTC.

This clonotype came up many times. The chain employs TRBV12-3 or TRBV12-4 and TRBJ2-7; the D gene is possibly TRBD1 (6 bases). V lost 6 bases to trimming and J lost 2 bases, with 23 bases between them. The length of the CDR3 is 17 residues. The DNA of the CDR3 is TGTGCCAGCAGGATACCGGGACACCAGGAACCGACCTACGAGCAGTACTTC. It is translated as CASRIPGHQEPTYEQYF.

This clonotype showed up many times. The chain uses TRBV30 and TRBJ1-2; D gene uncertain. The CDR3 contains 13 residues. Trimming removed 4 bases from V and 2 bases from J, with 11 bases in between. Per the germline V gene, CDR1 is GTSNPN and CDR2 is SVGIG (reference sequence). The CDR3 coding sequence is TGTGCCTGGATTGGGGAGCGCAACTATGGCTACACCTTC. This gives the protein CAWIGERNYGYTF.

This clonotype has ten or more counts. The chain couples TRBV12-3 or TRBV12-4 to TRBJ2-1; D uncertain. The CDR3 runs to 10 residues. V was trimmed by 6 bases and J by 5 bases, leaving 2 bases between them. The CDR3 region is CASSNNEQFF. The CDR3 nucleotides are TGTGCCAGCAGCAACAATGAGCAGTTCTTC.

This clonotype has ten or more counts. The chain recombines TRBV30 with TRBJ1-1, with D tentatively TRBD1 (5 bases). Between the trimmed V and J ends, which lost 2 bases and 0 bases, there was a span of 13 bases. The length of the CDR3 is 15 residues. CDR1 is GTSNPN and CDR2 is SVGIG in the germline V gene (reference sequence). The CDR3: CAWSLWGSLNTEAFF. DNA for the CDR3: TGTGCCTGGAGTTTATGGGGGAGTTTGAACACTGAAGCTTTCTTT.

V gene TRBV3-1 combines with J gene TRBJ2-1; 13 bases match TRBD2. V shed 4 bases, J shed 7 bases, and the junction held 4 bases outside the gene matches. This CDR3 region has 15 residues. Germline-derived CDR1 and CDR2 are LGHDT and YNNKEL (reference sequence). CDR3 nucleotides: TGTGCCAGCAGCCCGTGGGGACTAGCGGGGAATGAGCAGTTCTTC. Amino acids: CASSPWGLAGNEQFF.